This T cell receptor beta chain was documented in a study of blood T cell repertoires in COVID-19. Across the whole study: T cells, B-cell-depleted T cells, or PBMCs provided the cDNA or gDNA that served as material.

The table came from immunoSEQ multiplex PCR; TCRdb's copy has only in-frame clones and leaves some out. The table includes a few hundred thousand clones, approximately 92% detected once. This clone was counted a few times. The V gene end was trimmed by 5 bases and the J gene end by 10 bases; junction bases not matched to a gene: 15. The CDR3 contains 16 residues. Germline V lookup: CDR1 SGHTA, CDR2 FQGTGA. This clonotype originated in a woman aged 18 to 35 in a cohort exposed to, infected with or recovered from COVID-19 (not recorded which). V usage is TRBV7-3 and J usage is TRBJ2-1; 9 nucleotides align to TRBD2. The specimen was PBMCs or T cells enriched from blood (not recorded which). DNA of the CDR3: TGTGCCAGCAGCATTACCGGGACTAGCTTCCTAAACGAGCAGTTCTTC. This encodes CASSITGTSFLNEQFF.